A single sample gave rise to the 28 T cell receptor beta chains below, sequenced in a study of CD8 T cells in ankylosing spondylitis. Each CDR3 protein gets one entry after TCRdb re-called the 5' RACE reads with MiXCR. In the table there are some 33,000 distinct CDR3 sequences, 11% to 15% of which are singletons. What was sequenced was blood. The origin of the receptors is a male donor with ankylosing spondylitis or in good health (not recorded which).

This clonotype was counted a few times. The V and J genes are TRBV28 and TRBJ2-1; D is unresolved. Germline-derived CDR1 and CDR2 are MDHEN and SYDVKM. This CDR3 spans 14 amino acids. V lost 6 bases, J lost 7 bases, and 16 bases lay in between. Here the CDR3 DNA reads TGTGCCAGCAGGCCCGGTCGGGTGGGAAATGAGCAGTTCTTC. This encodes CASRPGRVGNEQFF.

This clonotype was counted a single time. CDR3 residues: CASSLAGENTGELFF. CDR3 in DNA: TGTGCCAGCAGCTTAGCCGGAGAGAACACCGGGGAGCTGTTTTTT. The rearrangement links TRBV7-3 to TRBJ2-2, with D hard to call. CDR1 is SGHTA and CDR2 is FQGTGA in the germline V gene. Trimming pared 2 bases from V and 1 base from J, leaving 8 bases between. This CDR3 has 15 amino acids. Looking up the rest from reference TRBV7-3 and TRBJ2-2 gives the full variable domain: GAGVSQTPSNKVTEKGKYVELRCDPISGHTALYWYRQSLGQGPEFLIYFQGTGAADDSGLPNDRFFAVRPEGSVSTLKIQRTERGDSAVYLCASSLAGENTGELFFGEGSRLTVL.

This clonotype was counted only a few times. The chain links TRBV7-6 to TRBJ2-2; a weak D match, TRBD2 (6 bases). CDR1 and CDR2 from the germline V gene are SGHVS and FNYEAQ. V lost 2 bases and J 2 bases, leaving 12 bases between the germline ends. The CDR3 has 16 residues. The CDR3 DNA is TGTGCCAGCAGCTTACGGTTCGGGAGCAACACCGGGGAGCTGTTTTTT. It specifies CASSLRFGSNTGELFF.

The CDR3 loop reads CSVVRGNTIYF. CDR3 in DNA: TGCAGCGTTGTTAGGGGAAACACCATATATTTT. The chain joins TRBV29-1 to TRBJ1-3, with D hard to call. Between the trimmed V and J ends, which lost 4 bases and 4 bases, there was a span of 5 bases. CDR3 length: 11 residues. CDR1 and CDR2 (germline): SQVTM, ANQGSEA.

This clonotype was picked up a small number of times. The CDR3 DNA follows: TGCAGTTCCACCACAAGGGAGAACACCGGGGAGCTGTTTTTT. The encoded protein is CSSTTRENTGELFF. The chain uses TRBV20-1 and TRBJ2-2, with D unresolved. The CDR3 is 14 amino acids. V was pared by 8 bases and J by 1 base, with 14 bases between. The germline gives CDR1 DFQATT, CDR2 SNEGSKA (reference sequence).

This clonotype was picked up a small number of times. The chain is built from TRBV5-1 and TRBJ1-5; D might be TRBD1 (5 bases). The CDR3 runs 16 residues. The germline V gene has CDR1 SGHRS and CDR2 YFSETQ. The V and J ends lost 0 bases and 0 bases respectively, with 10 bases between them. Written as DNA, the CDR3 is TGCGCCAGCAGCTTGGGGCCAGGGTATAGCAATCAGCCCCAGCATTTT. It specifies CASSLGPGYSNQPQHF. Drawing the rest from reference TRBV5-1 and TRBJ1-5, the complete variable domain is KAGVTQTPRYLIKTRGQQVTLSCSPISGHRSVSWYQQTPGQGLQFLFEYFSETQRNKGNFPGRFSGRQFSNSRSEMNVSTLELGDSALYLCASSLGPGYSNQPQHFGDGTRLSIL.

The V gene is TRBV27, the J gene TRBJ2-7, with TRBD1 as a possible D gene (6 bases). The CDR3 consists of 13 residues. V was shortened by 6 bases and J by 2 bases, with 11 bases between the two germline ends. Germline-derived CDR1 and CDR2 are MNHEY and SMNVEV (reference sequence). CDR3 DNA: TGTGCCAGCAGGTCTCAGGGGACCTACGAGCAGTACTTC. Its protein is CASRSQGTYEQYF.

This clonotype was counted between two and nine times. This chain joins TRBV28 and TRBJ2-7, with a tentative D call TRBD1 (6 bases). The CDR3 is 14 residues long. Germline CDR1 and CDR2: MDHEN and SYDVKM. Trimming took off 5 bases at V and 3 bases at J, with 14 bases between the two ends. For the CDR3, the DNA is TGTGCCAGCAGTCTCCCCGGGACACACTACGAGCAGTACTTC. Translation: CASSLPGTHYEQYF.

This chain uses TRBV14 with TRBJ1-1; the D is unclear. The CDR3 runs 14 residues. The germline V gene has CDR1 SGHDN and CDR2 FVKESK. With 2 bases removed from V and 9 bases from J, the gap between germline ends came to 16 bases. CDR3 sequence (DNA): TGTGCCAGCAGCCAATCGCGACTCTACGGCAAAGCTTTCTTT. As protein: CASSQSRLYGKAFF.

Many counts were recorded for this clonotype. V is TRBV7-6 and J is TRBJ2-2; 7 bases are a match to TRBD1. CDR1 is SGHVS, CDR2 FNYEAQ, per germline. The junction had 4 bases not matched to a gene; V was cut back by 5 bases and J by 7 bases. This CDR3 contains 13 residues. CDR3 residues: CASSQTGIGELFF. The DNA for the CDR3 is TGTGCCAGCAGCCAGACAGGGATCGGGGAGCTGTTTTTT.

As DNA, the CDR3 is TGCGCCAGCAGCTTAAGGACCAGCACAGATACGCAGTATTTT. Encoded protein: CASSLRTSTDTQYF. V gene TRBV5-1 combines with J gene TRBJ2-3; D not certain. This CDR3 spans 14 amino acids. The ends were cut back, 2 bases at V and 0 bases at J, with 7 bases in the middle. The germline V gene has CDR1 SGHRS and CDR2 YFSETQ.

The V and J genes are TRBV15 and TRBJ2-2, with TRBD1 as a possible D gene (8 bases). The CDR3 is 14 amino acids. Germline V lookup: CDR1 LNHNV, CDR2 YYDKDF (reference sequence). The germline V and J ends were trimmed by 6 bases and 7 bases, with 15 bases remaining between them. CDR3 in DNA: TGTGCCACCAGAGTACAGGGGGGGGACGGGGAGCTGTTTTTT. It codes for CATRVQGGDGELFF.

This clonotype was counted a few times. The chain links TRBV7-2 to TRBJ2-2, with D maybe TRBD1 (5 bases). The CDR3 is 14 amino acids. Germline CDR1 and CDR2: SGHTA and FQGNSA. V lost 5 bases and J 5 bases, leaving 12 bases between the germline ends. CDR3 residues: CASSAQGATGELFF. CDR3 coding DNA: TGTGCCAGCAGCGCTCAAGGGGCGACCGGGGAGCTGTTTTTT. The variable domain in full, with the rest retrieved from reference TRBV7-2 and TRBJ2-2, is GAGVSQSPSNKVTEKGKDVELRCDPISGHTALYWYRQSLGQGLEFLIYFQGNSAPDKSGLPSDRFSAERTGGSVSTLTIQRTQQEDSAVYLCASSAQGATGELFFGEGSRLTVL.

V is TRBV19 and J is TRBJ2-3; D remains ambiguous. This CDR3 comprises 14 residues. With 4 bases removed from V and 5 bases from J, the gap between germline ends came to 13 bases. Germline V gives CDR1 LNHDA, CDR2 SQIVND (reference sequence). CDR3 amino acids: CASSKSRVGDTQYF. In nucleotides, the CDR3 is TGTGCCAGTAGTAAGTCACGGGTTGGAGATACGCAGTATTTT.

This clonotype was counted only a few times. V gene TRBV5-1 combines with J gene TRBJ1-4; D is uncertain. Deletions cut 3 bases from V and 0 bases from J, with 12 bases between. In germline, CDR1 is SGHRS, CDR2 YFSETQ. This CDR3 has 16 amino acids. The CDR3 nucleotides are TGCGCCAGCAGCTCTGAGGGAGACCCAACTAATGAAAAACTGTTTTTT. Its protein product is CASSSEGDPTNEKLFF.

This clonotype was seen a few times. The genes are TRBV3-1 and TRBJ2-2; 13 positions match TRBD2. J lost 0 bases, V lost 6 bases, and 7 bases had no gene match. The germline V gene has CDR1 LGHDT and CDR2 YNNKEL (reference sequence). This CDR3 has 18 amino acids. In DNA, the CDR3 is TGTGCCAGCAGGTTCGGACTAGCGGGAGCCGCGAACACCGGGGAGCTGTTTTTT. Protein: CASRFGLAGAANTGELFF.

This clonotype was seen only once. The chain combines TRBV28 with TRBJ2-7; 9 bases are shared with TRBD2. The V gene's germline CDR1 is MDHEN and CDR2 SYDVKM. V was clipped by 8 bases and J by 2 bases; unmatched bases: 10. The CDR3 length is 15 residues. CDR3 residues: CASSRGSGGTYEQYV. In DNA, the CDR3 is TGTGCCAGCTCTAGGGGTAGCGGGGGTACCTACGAGCAGTACGTC.

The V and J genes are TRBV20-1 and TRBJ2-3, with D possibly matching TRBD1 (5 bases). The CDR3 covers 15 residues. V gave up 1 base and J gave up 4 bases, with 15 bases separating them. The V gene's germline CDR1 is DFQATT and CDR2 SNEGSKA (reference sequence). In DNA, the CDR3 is TGCAGTGCTAGAGGGGGATACACACAGGCAGATACGCAGTATTTT. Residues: CSARGGYTQADTQYF.

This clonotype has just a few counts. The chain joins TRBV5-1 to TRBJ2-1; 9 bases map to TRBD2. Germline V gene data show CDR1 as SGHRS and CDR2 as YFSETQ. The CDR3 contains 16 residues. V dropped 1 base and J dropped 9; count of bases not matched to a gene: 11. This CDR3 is CASSLISGSTAGEQFF. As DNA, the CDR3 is TGCGCCAGCAGCTTGATTAGCGGGAGTACGGCTGGTGAGCAGTTCTTC. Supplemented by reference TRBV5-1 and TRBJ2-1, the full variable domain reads KAGVTQTPRYLIKTRGQQVTLSCSPISGHRSVSWYQQTPGQGLQFLFEYFSETQRNKGNFPGRFSGRQFSNSRSEMNVSTLELGDSALYLCASSLISGSTAGEQFFGPGTRLTVL.

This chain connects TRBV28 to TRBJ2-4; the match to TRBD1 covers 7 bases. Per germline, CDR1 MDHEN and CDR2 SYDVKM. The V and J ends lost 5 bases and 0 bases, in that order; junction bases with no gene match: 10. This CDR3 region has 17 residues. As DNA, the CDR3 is TGTGCCAGCAGTGGCACAGGGGCCCTAGAAGCCAAAAACATTCAGTACTTC. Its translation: CASSGTGALEAKNIQYF.

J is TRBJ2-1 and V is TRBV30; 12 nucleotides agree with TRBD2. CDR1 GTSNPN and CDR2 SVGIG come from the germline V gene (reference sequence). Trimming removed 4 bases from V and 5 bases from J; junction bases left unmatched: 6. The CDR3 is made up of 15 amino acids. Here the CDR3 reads CAWTPTSGRNNEQFF. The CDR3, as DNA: TGTGCCTGGACACCCACTAGCGGGAGGAACAATGAGCAGTTCTTC.

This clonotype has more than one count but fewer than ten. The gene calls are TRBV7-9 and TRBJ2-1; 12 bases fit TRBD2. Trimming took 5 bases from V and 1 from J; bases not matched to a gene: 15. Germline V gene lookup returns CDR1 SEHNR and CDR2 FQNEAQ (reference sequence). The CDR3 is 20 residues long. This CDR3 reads CASSPRLAGDQKGSYNEQFF. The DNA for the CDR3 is TGTGCCAGCAGCCCCAGACTAGCGGGAGATCAGAAGGGTTCCTACAATGAGCAGTTCTTC. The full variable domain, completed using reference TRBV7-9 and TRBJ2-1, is DTGVSQNPRHKITKRGQNVTFRCDPISEHNRLYWYRQTLGQGPEFLTYFQNEAQLEKSRLLSDRFSAERPKGSFSTLEIQRTEQGDSAMYLCASSPRLAGDQKGSYNEQFFGPGTRLTVL.

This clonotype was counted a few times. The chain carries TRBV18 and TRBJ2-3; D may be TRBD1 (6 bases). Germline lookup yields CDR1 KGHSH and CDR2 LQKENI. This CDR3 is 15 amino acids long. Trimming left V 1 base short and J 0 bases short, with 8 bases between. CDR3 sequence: CASSPRTASTDTQYF. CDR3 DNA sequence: TGTGCCAGCTCACCACGGACAGCTAGCACAGATACGCAGTATTTT.

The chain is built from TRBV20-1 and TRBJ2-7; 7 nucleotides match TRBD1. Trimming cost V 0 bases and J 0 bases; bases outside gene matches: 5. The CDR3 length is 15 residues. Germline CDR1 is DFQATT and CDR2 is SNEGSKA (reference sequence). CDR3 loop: CSARDGQESSYEQYV. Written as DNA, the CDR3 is TGCAGTGCTAGAGATGGACAGGAGAGCTCCTACGAGCAGTACGTC.

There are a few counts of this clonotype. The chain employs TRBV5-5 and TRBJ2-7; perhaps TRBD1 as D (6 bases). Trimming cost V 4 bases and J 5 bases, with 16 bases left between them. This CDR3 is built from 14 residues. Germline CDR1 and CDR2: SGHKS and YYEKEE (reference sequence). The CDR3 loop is CASSPPRQVHEQYV. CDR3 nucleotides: TGTGCCAGCAGCCCGCCCCGACAGGTCCACGAGCAGTACGTC.

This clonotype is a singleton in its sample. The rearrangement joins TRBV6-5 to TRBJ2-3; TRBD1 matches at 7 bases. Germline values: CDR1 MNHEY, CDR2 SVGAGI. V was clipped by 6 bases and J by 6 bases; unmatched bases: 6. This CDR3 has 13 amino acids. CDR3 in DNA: TGTGCCAGCAGAAAAACAGGGGTGGATACGCAGTATTTT. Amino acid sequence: CASRKTGVDTQYF.

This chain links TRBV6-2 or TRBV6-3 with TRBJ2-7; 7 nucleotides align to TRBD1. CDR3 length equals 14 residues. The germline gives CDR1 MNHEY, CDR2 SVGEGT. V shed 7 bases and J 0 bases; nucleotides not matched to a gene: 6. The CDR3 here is CASTLSGGSYEQYF. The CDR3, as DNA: TGTGCCAGCACCCTTTCAGGGGGCTCCTACGAGCAGTACTTC.

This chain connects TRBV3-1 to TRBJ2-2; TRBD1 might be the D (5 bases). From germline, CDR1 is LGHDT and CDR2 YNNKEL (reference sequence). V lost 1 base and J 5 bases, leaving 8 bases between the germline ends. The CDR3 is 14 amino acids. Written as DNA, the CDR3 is TGTGCCAGCAGCCAAGGCAGGGCGACCGGGGAGCTGTTTTTT. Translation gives CASSQGRATGELFF.